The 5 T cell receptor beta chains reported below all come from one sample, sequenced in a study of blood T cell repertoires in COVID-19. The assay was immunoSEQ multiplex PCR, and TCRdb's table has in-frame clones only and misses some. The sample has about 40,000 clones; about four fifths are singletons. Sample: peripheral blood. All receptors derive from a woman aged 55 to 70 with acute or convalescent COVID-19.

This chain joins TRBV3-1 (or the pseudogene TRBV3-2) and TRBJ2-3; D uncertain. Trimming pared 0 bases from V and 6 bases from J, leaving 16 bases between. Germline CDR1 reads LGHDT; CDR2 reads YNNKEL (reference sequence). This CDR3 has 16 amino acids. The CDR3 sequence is CASSQEVFPVTDTQYF. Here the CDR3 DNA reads TGTGCCAGCAGCCAAGAAGTTTTTCCGGTGACTGATACGCAGTATTTT.

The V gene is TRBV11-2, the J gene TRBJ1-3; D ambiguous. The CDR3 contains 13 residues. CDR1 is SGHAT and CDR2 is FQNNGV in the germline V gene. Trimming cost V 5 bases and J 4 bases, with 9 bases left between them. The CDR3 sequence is CASSAQQGNTIYF. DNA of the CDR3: TGTGCCAGCAGCGCCCAACAGGGAAACACCATATATTTT.

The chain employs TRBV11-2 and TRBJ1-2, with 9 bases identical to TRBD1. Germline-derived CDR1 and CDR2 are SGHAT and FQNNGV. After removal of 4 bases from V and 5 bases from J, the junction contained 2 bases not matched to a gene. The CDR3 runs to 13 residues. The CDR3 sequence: CASSSGQGYGYTF. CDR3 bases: TGTGCCAGCAGCTCGGGACAGGGTTATGGCTACACCTTC. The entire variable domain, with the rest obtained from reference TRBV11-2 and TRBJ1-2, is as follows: EAGVAQSPRYKIIEKRQSVAFWCNPISGHATLYWYQQILGQGPKLLIQFQNNGVVDDSQLPKDRFSAERLKGVDSTLKIQPAKLEDSAVYLCASSSGQGYGYTFGSGTRLTVV.

The CDR3 reads CASTRDRDTNYGYTF. CDR3 DNA: TGTGCCAGCACCCGAGACAGGGATACTAACTATGGCTACACCTTC. The chain uses TRBV2 and TRBJ1-2, with 7 nucleotides matching TRBD1. Losses at the gene ends were 7 bases for V and 0 bases for J; bases not matched to a gene: 8. Germline assignment: CDR1 SNHLY and CDR2 FYNNEI. This CDR3 contains 15 residues.

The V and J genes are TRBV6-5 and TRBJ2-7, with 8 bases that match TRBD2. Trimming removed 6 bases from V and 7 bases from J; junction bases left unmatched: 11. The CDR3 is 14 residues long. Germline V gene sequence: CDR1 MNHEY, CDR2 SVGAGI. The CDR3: CASRDGLAGSEQYF. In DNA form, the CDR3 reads TGTGCCAGCAGGGATGGACTAGCTGGTTCGGAGCAGTACTTC.